The 28 T cell receptor beta chains given below trace back to one sample, sequenced in a study of identical twins. TCRdb independently ran MiXCR on the 5' RACE reads; one entry per CDR3 protein. The sample has 150,000 or so distinct CDR3 sequences, around 3.6% seen once. What was sequenced was memory T cells sorted from blood. These receptors were collected from a man between 18 and 35 years old in good health.

This clonotype was picked up many times. J is TRBJ2-3 and V is TRBV15; 9 bases agree with TRBD1. Trimming at V came to 5 bases and at J to 4 bases, leaving 4 bases not matched to a gene. Germline CDR1 reads LNHNV; CDR2 reads YYDKDF (reference sequence). CDR3 length equals 14 residues. Here the CDR3 DNA reads TGTGCCACCAGCGTCCGACAGGGGGCAGATACGCAGTATTTT. Translated: CATSVRQGADTQYF.

This clonotype was observed many times. This chain uses TRBV24-1 with TRBJ2-1; the match to TRBD2 covers 10 bases. CDR3 length: 16 amino acids. V lost 3 bases and J lost 4; bases outside the gene matches: 5. CDR1 is KGHDR, CDR2 SFDVKD, per germline. Written as DNA, the CDR3 is TGTGCCACCAGTGATGCGACTAGCGGGCAATACAATGAGCAGTTCTTC. Translation gives CATSDATSGQYNEQFF.

The sample holds many counts of this clonotype. This chain uses TRBV5-6 with TRBJ2-1; D not resolved. Germline values: CDR1 SGHDT, CDR2 YYEEEE. With 0 bases removed from V and 6 bases from J, the gap between germline ends came to 13 bases. The CDR3 consists of 15 residues. The CDR3 is CASSLDPTRFNEQFF. CDR3 DNA: TGTGCCAGCAGCTTGGATCCGACCCGCTTCAATGAGCAGTTCTTC. Complete variable domain (other parts from reference TRBV5-6 and TRBJ2-1): DAGVTQSPTHLIKTRGQQVTLRCSPKSGHDTVSWYQQALGQGPQFIFQYYEEEERQRGNFPDRFSGHQFPNYSSELNVNALLLGDSALYLCASSLDPTRFNEQFFGPGTRLTVL.

Many counts were recorded for this clonotype. The chain links TRBV10-2 to TRBJ2-1; 7 bases match TRBD2. CDR1 WSHSY and CDR2 SAAADI come from the germline V gene. The V gene end was trimmed by 4 bases and the J gene end by 7 bases; junction bases not matched to a gene: 7. The CDR3 consists of 14 residues. The chain's CDR3 is CASSGGSRRNEQFF. As DNA, the CDR3 is TGCGCCAGCAGTGGCGGGAGCCGTCGGAATGAGCAGTTCTTC.

The chain joins TRBV28 to TRBJ2-7, with D tentatively TRBD1 (6 bases). The V and J ends lost 4 bases and 5 bases respectively, with 18 bases between them. The CDR3 contains 15 residues. In germline, CDR1 is MDHEN, CDR2 SYDVKM. DNA of the CDR3: TGTGCCAGCAGTTCCCCGAGGGGGTCCGGAGACGAGCAGTACTTC. Translated: CASSSPRGSGDEQYF.

Ten or more counts support this clonotype. In nucleotides, the CDR3 is TGTGCCATCAGTGTGGGACAGTACGGCTACACCTTC. Protein product: CAISVGQYGYTF. V and J are TRBV10-3 and TRBJ1-2, with TRBD1 matching over 7 bases. CDR1 and CDR2 (germline): ENHRY, SYGVKD. The CDR3 consists of 12 residues. The junction had 4 bases not matched to a gene; V was cut back by 4 bases and J by 8 bases.

This sequence joins TRBV15 and TRBJ2-3, with D hard to call. Trimming cost V 7 bases and J 3 bases, with 11 bases left between them. This CDR3 contains 13 residues. Germline V gives CDR1 LNHNV, CDR2 YYDKDF (reference sequence). The CDR3 nucleotides are TGTGCCACCAAAAATCTGATAACAGATACGCAGTATTTT. Translated: CATKNLITDTQYF.

This clonotype was seen at least ten times. J is TRBJ2-2 and V is TRBV20-1; D unresolved. Between the trimmed V and J ends, which lost 0 bases and 7 bases, there was a span of 18 bases. Germline V gives CDR1 DFQATT, CDR2 SNEGSKA (reference sequence). The CDR3 is 16 amino acids. Here the CDR3 DNA reads TGCAGTGCTAGAGATCCCTCTAGGGCAGATATCGGGGAGCTGTTTTTT. Amino acids: CSARDPSRADIGELFF.

This clonotype was found many times. CDR3 nucleotides: TGCGCCAGCAGCTTGGTTGGGCACCCCCAAGAGACCCAGTACTTC. Its translation: CASSLVGHPQETQYF. The chain has TRBV5-1 and TRBJ2-5; unclear D gene. This CDR3 region has 15 residues. The V end lost 0 bases, the J end lost 1 base, and 10 bases lay between the germline ends. Germline CDR1 SGHRS, CDR2 YFSETQ.

This clonotype was detected ten times or more. The chain links TRBV28 to TRBJ1-5, with D maybe TRBD1 (5 bases). Germline-derived CDR1 and CDR2 are MDHEN and SYDVKM. Trimming left V 6 bases short and J 0 bases short, with 12 bases between. There are 15 residues in the CDR3. The CDR3 DNA is TGTGCCAGCAGGGCGCGGGGGGATAGCAATCAGCCCCAGCATTTT. It specifies CASRARGDSNQPQHF.

This clonotype was detected many times. V is TRBV12-3 or TRBV12-4 and J is TRBJ2-5; no reliable D call. This CDR3 has 14 residues. V was cut by 5 bases and J by 5 bases, with 15 bases left in between. This CDR3 is CASSKIGFRETQYF. The CDR3 nucleotides are TGTGCCAGCAGTAAAATCGGGTTCCGGGAGACCCAGTACTTC.

This clonotype has a handful of counts. V and J are TRBV3-1 and TRBJ1-5; the D is unclear. The CDR3 runs to 15 residues. CDR1 and CDR2 from the germline V gene are LGHDT and YNNKEL (reference sequence). Between the trimmed V and J ends, which lost 1 base and 1 base, there was a span of 8 bases. CDR3 sequence (DNA): TGTGCCAGCAGCCAAGGCCTGGGGAGCAATCAGCCCCAGCATTTT. Its protein is CASSQGLGSNQPQHF.

This clonotype came up many times. The chain joins TRBV10-3 to TRBJ2-3; the D gene is possibly TRBD2 (6 bases). The V gene's germline CDR1 is ENHRY and CDR2 SYGVKD. V was pared by 6 bases and J by 4 bases, with 14 bases between. The CDR3 consists of 14 residues. The CDR3 coding sequence is TGTGCCATCAGCCTGACTAGTCCCGCAGATACGCAGTATTTT. Its translation: CAISLTSPADTQYF.

This chain connects TRBV5-1 to TRBJ2-2; 7 nucleotides match TRBD2. The CDR3 sequence is 14 residues long. Germline V gene data show CDR1 as SGHRS and CDR2 as YFSETQ. V lost 4 bases, J lost 2 bases, and 2 bases stayed unmatched. The CDR3 reads CASSGDYNTGELFF. The DNA of the CDR3 is TGCGCCAGCAGCGGGGACTATAACACCGGGGAGCTGTTTTTT. The variable domain in full, completed from reference TRBV5-1 and TRBJ2-2, reads KAGVTQTPRYLIKTRGQQVTLSCSPISGHRSVSWYQQTPGQGLQFLFEYFSETQRNKGNFPGRFSGRQFSNSRSEMNVSTLELGDSALYLCASSGDYNTGELFFGEGSRLTVL.

This clonotype showed up many times. This chain connects TRBV18 to TRBJ1-1, with a tentative D call TRBD1 (6 bases). Per germline, CDR1 KGHSH and CDR2 LQKENI. V gave up 6 bases and J gave up 2 bases, with 10 bases separating them. This CDR3 has 13 residues. CDR3 amino acids: CASSRGPNTEAFF. CDR3 coding DNA: TGTGCCAGCTCCCGGGGGCCTAACACTGAAGCTTTCTTT.

This clonotype was picked up many times. V and J are TRBV20-1 and TRBJ1-5; no firm D call. The length of the CDR3 is 13 residues. V gave up 3 bases and J gave up 10 bases, with 16 bases separating them. The germline V gene has CDR1 DFQATT and CDR2 SNEGSKA (reference sequence). The CDR3 region is CSASNSFLDPQHF. CDR3 bases: TGCAGTGCTAGTAACAGCTTCTTAGATCCCCAGCATTTT.

This clonotype was detected many times. CDR3 sequence (DNA): TGCGCCAGCAGCTTGGATGCAGAGAACACTGAAGCTTTCTTT. It translates to CASSLDAENTEAFF. The genes are TRBV5-1 and TRBJ1-1; D not resolved. The CDR3 runs 14 residues. Per the germline V gene, CDR1 is SGHRS and CDR2 is YFSETQ. Deletions cut 0 bases from V and 1 base from J, with 7 bases between.

In this sample, this clonotype turned up many times. The V and J genes are TRBV7-9 and TRBJ2-1; 9 bases match TRBD2. The CDR3 totals 16 residues. Trimming removed 6 bases from V and 5 bases from J; junction bases left unmatched: 11. Germline V gene lookup returns CDR1 SEHNR and CDR2 FQNEAQ (reference sequence). The DNA for the CDR3 is TGTGCCAGCAGGGAGGTATTTAGCGGGGGAAACAATGAGCAGTTCTTC. It is translated as CASREVFSGGNNEQFF. Combining the CDR3 with reference TRBV7-9 and TRBJ2-1 gives the whole variable domain DTGVSQNPRHKITKRGQNVTFRCDPISEHNRLYWYRQTLGQGPEFLTYFQNEAQLEKSRLLSDRFSAERPKGSFSTLEIQRTEQGDSAMYLCASREVFSGGNNEQFFGPGTRLTVL.

This clonotype was detected ten times or more. The rearrangement uses TRBV5-1 and TRBJ2-5, with D perhaps matching TRBD1 or TRBD2 (5 bases each). The CDR3 has 14 amino acids. Germline-derived CDR1 and CDR2 are SGHRS and YFSETQ. The V and J ends lost 4 bases and 4 bases respectively, with 14 bases between them. The DNA of the CDR3 is TGCGCCAGCAGCCTACTTTTGGGGGTAGAGACCCAGTACTTC. Residues: CASSLLLGVETQYF.

This clonotype was recorded at least ten times. V usage is TRBV3-1 and J usage is TRBJ1-6; no definite D call. CDR3 size: 13 residues. Germline loops: CDR1 LGHDT, CDR2 YNNKEL (reference sequence). The V end lost 1 base, the J end lost 9 bases, and 7 bases lay between the germline ends. CDR3 amino acids: CASSQVSSSPLHF. CDR3 in DNA: TGTGCCAGCAGCCAAGTTTCCTCTTCACCCCTCCACTTT.

This clonotype was detected many times. The chain joins TRBV6-1 to TRBJ2-7; TRBD1 might be the D (6 bases). The CDR3 totals 12 residues. Trimming stripped 10 bases from V and 3 bases from J, with 13 bases between. Germline CDR1 and CDR2: MNHNS and SASEGT. CDR3 nucleotides: TGTGCCACCTACACACAGGGCTACGAGCAGTACGTC. This sequence encodes CATYTQGYEQYV.

This clonotype has ten or more counts. The V and J genes are TRBV7-7 and TRBJ2-6; D is unresolved. Deletions cut 3 bases from V and 2 bases from J, with 5 bases between. Germline V gives CDR1 SSHAT, CDR2 FNYEAQ (reference sequence). The CDR3 covers 14 residues. The CDR3 DNA sequence: TGTGCCAGCAGCTTTGAAGCTGGGGCCAACGTCCTGACTTTC. As protein: CASSFEAGANVLTF.

This clonotype was picked up many times. The chain combines TRBV29-1 with TRBJ2-1, with 7 bases that match TRBD1. Germline V CDR1 and CDR2: SQVTM, ANQGSEA. The trim removed 4 bases at V and 8 bases at J, leaving 5 bases unmatched. The CDR3 loop spans 12 amino acids. The CDR3 protein is CSVARTGYEQFF. The CDR3 DNA follows: TGCAGCGTTGCCAGGACAGGATATGAGCAGTTCTTC.

This clonotype was recorded many times. The genes are TRBV20-1 and TRBJ1-2, with D unclear. Germline CDR1 reads DFQATT; CDR2 reads SNEGSKA (reference sequence). Trimming pared 5 bases from V and 4 bases from J, leaving 8 bases between. This CDR3 spans 11 amino acids. CDR3 DNA sequence: TGCAGTGCTTCCGGGATCTATGGCTACACCTTC. Translation gives CSASGIYGYTF.

This clonotype was observed many times. The J gene is TRBJ1-3, the V gene TRBV10-3; no clear D gene. Trimming cost V 7 bases and J 3 bases, with 4 bases left between them. Germline V gene lookup returns CDR1 ENHRY and CDR2 SYGVKD. The CDR3 has 11 residues. The CDR3 sequence: CAITVGNTIYF. DNA of the CDR3: TGTGCCATCACGGTTGGAAACACCATATATTTT.

This clonotype has at least ten counts. The chain links TRBV4-2 to TRBJ2-3; TRBD2 matches at 10 bases. CDR1 is LGHNA and CDR2 is YNFKEQ in the germline V gene. The V gene end was trimmed by 0 bases and the J gene end by 9 bases; junction bases not matched to a gene: 12. The CDR3 has 17 residues. The DNA of the CDR3 is TGTGCCAGCAGCCAAGATGTCCCCCCTAGCGGGAGTACCACGCAGTATTTT. Encoded protein: CASSQDVPPSGSTTQYF.

This clonotype was detected ten times or more. J is TRBJ2-5 and V is TRBV15; D is uncertain. V shed 0 bases and J shed 4 bases, with 3 bases lying between them. The CDR3 is 12 residues long. From germline, CDR1 is LNHNV and CDR2 YYDKDF (reference sequence). The CDR3 here is CATSRDLETQYF. CDR3 DNA sequence: TGTGCCACCAGCAGAGACCTAGAGACCCAGTACTTC.

This chain uses TRBV5-1 with TRBJ2-1; TRBD1 might be the D (7 bases). Germline V gene sequence: CDR1 SGHRS, CDR2 YFSETQ. The CDR3 length is 17 residues. Trimming left V 3 bases short and J 8 bases short, with 24 bases between. The chain's CDR3 is CASSSVGTALGGDEQFF. The CDR3 DNA reads as TGCGCCAGCAGCTCGGTGGGGACAGCTCTGGGAGGAGATGAGCAGTTCTTC. The full variable domain, in which reference TRBV5-1 and TRBJ2-1 provide the parts outside the CDR3, is KAGVTQTPRYLIKTRGQQVTLSCSPISGHRSVSWYQQTPGQGLQFLFEYFSETQRNKGNFPGRFSGRQFSNSRSEMNVSTLELGDSALYLCASSSVGTALGGDEQFFGPGTRLTVL.